The count of the clone carrying this TCR beta chain is one. Its antigen is not known. The CDR3 is 14 amino acids. The V and J ends lost 6 bases and 0 bases respectively, with 12 bases between them. Germline lookup yields CDR1 LNHDA and CDR2 SQIVND (reference sequence). These data come from a study of cytomegalovirus exposure and HLA in healthy donors. Study as a whole: The roughly 110 validation repertoires matched the approximately 700 first-cohort repertoires in platform, a later analysis reported.

Profiled with immunoSEQ multiplex PCR; TCRdb holds only in-frame clones, not every one. The sample has about 55,000 clones, about 93% seen once. Findings and caveats of the study: Generally TCR sequences proved uncommon, though certain public TCRs appeared in numerous donors. Investigators reported approximately 150 TCR beta chains as tied to cytomegalovirus.

The sample consisted of PBMCs. The chain recombines TRBV19 with TRBJ2-7; TRBD1 might be the D (5 bases). The TCR sequence derives from a man aged 18 to 30 in good health and CMV-seronegative. The CDR3 nucleotides read TGTGCCAGTAGACCGACAGTGATCTCCTACGAGCAGTACTTC. As protein: CASRPTVISYEQYF. The full variable domain, its missing parts supplied by reference TRBV19 and TRBJ2-7, is DGGITQSPKYLFRKEGQNVTLSCEQNLNHDAMYWYRQDPGQGLRLIYYSQIVNDFQKGDIAEGYSVSREKKESFPLTVTSAQKNPTAFYLCASRPTVISYEQYFGPGTRLTVT.